This T cell receptor beta chain was sequenced for a study of CD8 T cells in Susac syndrome. Sequencing of TCR beta covered CD8+ and CD4+ T cells obtained from blood. Negative isolation yielded CD8+ and CD4+ T cells; FACS enriched TEMRA cells. Trimming took off 2 bases at V and 7 bases at J, with 12 bases between the two ends. The CDR3 contains 13 residues. The germline V gene encodes CDR1 SGDLS and CDR2 YYNGEE. Reverse transcription of about 0.45 to 1 ug RNA was performed with random hexamers. By means of immunoSEQ multiplex PCR, TCR beta CDR3 spanning 54 Vbeta and 13 Jbeta underwent amplification. MiXCR, run by TCRdb on the immunoSEQ multiplex PCR reads, gives a single entry per CDR3 protein. The data show under 350,000 distinct CDR3 sequences, 92% seen once.

Material for sequencing was CD4+ T cells from PBMCs. The sequence was collected from a human donor with multiple sclerosis. The V call is TRBV9, the J call TRBJ1-2; perhaps TRBD1 as D (6 bases). The CDR3: CASSVTQGSGYTF. CDR3 nucleotides: TGTGCCAGCAGCGTCACACAGGGCTCTGGCTACACCTTC.